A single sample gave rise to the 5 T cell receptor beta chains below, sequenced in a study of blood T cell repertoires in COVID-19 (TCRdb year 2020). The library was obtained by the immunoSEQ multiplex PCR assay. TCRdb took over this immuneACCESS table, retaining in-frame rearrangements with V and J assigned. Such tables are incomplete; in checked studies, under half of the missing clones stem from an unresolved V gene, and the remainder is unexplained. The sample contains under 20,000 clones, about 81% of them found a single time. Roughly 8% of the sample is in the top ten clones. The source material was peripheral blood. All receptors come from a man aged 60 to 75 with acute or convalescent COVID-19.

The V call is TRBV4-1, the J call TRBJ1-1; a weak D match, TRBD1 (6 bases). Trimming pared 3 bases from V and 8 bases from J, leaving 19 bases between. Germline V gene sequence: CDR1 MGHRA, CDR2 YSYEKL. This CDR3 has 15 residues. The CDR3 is CASSHFRRDTGEAFF. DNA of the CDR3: TGCGCCAGCAGCCACTTCAGACGGGACACCGGAGAAGCTTTCTTT.

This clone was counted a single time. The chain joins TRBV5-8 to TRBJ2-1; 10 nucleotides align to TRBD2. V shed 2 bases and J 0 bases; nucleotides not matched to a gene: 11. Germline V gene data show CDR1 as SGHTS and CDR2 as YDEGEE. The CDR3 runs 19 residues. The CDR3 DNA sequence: TGTGCCAGCAGCTTAGGTAGCGGGGGGCCCATTAGCTCCTACAATGAGCAGTTCTTC. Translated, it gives CASSLGSGGPISSYNEQFF.

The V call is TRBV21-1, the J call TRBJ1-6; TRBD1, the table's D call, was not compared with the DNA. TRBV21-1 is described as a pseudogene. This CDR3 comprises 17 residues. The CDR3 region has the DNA TGTGCCAGCAGCAAAGTAAGCAGGGGTTCCTATAATTCACCCCTCCACTTT. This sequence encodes CASSKVSRGSYNSPLHF.

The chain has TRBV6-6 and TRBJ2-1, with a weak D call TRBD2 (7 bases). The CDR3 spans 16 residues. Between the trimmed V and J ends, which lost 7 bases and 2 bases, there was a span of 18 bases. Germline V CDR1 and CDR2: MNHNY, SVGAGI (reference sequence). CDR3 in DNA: TGTGCCAGCACCGATTGGGGGGGCGGGGCCTACAATGAGCAGTTCTTC. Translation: CASTDWGGGAYNEQFF.

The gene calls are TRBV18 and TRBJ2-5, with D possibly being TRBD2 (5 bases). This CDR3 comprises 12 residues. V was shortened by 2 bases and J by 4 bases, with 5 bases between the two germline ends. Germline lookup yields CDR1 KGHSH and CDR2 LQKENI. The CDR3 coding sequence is TGTGCCAGCTCACCAGGGAGAGAGACCCAGTACTTC. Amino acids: CASSPGRETQYF.